This passage covers 20 T cell receptor beta chains from one sample sequenced in a study of shared clonotypes between healthy human individuals. The data were produced by immunoSEQ multiplex PCR, yet TCRdb's version contains in-frame clones alone and is incomplete. Of around 600,000 clones in the sample, around 97% are singletons; the top ten hold 0.057%. Sequences were obtained from naive CD4+ T cells sorted from blood. Subset denoted: CD45RA+ positively selected. These receptors came from a woman younger than 45 in good health.

Turning to this clone: Additional DNA sequences in this sample encode the identical CDR3. The gene calls are TRBV6-5 and TRBJ2-1; D not certain. V was clipped by 4 bases and J by 4 bases, with 5 bases between them. The CDR3 has 12 residues. The V gene's germline CDR1 is MNHEY and CDR2 SVGAGI. CDR3 protein: CASSSYYNEQFF. CDR3 sequence (DNA): TGTGCCAGCAGTTCTTATTACAATGAGCAGTTCTTC.

The chain is built from TRBV5-1 and TRBJ2-1; 15 bases fit TRBD2. The trim removed 1 base at V and 4 bases at J, leaving 9 bases unmatched. Germline CDR1 reads SGHRS; CDR2 reads YFSETQ. The length of the CDR3 is 19 residues. This CDR3 is CASSLPARTSGRVYNEQFF. The CDR3 nucleotides read TGCGCCAGCAGCTTGCCCGCTCGGACTAGCGGGAGGGTGTACAATGAGCAGTTCTTC.

The V gene is TRBV28, the J gene TRBJ1-1, with 7 nucleotides matching TRBD1. From germline, CDR1 is MDHEN and CDR2 SYDVKM. The length of the CDR3 is 14 residues. V was pared by 3 bases and J by 1 base, with 2 bases of the junction left unmatched. The CDR3 loop is CASSFQGGNTEAFF. The CDR3 DNA follows: TGTGCCAGCAGTTTCCAGGGGGGGAACACTGAAGCTTTCTTT.

The V and J genes are TRBV2 and TRBJ2-7, with 10 bases identical to TRBD2. The germline gives CDR1 SNHLY, CDR2 FYNNEI. J was trimmed by 4 bases and V by 6 bases; bases with no gene match: 3. The CDR3 has 13 amino acids. The CDR3 here is CASRRTSGYEQYF. CDR3 DNA sequence: TGTGCCAGCAGGCGGACTAGCGGTTACGAGCAGTACTTC.

In DNA, the CDR3 is TGTGCCAGTAGTAGGGGGCGACGGTATGGCTACACCTTC. This encodes CASSRGRRYGYTF. V gene TRBV19 combines with J gene TRBJ1-2; tentative D call: TRBD1 (6 bases). Per germline, CDR1 LNHDA and CDR2 SQIVND (reference sequence). V was cut by 4 bases and J by 5 bases, with 11 bases left in between. The CDR3 has 13 residues. Supplemented by reference TRBV19 and TRBJ1-2, the full variable domain reads DGGITQSPKYLFRKEGQNVTLSCEQNLNHDAMYWYRQDPGQGLRLIYYSQIVNDFQKGDIAEGYSVSREKKESFPLTVTSAQKNPTAFYLCASSRGRRYGYTFGSGTRLTVV.

Worth noting for this clone: The sample holds other DNA sequences that translate to the same CDR3. This chain connects TRBV9 to TRBJ2-1, with D uncertain. The germline V gene has CDR1 SGDLS and CDR2 YYNGEE. V shed 3 bases and J shed 5 bases, with 9 bases lying between them. CDR3 length equals 13 residues. The CDR3 DNA reads as TGTGCCAGCAGCGGCGGCCCAAACAATGAGCAGTTCTTC. Translation: CASSGGPNNEQFF. The full variable domain, completed using reference TRBV9 and TRBJ2-1, is DSGVTQTPKHLITATGQRVTLRCSPRSGDLSVYWYQQSLDQGLQFLIQYYNGEERAKGNILERFSAQQFPDLHSELNLSSLELGDSALYFCASSGGPNNEQFFGPGTRLTVL.

This chain connects TRBV5-6 to TRBJ1-2, with 8 bases that match TRBD1. CDR1 is SGHDT and CDR2 is YYEEEE in the germline V gene. V trimming: 0 bases; J trimming: 8 bases; junction bases outside the gene matches: 3. There are 13 residues in the CDR3. CDR3 residues: CASSLDRGTGYTF. The CDR3 nucleotides read TGTGCCAGCAGCTTGGACAGGGGGACCGGCTACACCTTC.

This clone was observed once. The same CDR3 also results from other DNA sequences found in this sample. J is TRBJ1-4 and V is TRBV9, with D unresolved. CDR3 length: 13 amino acids. Deletions cut 2 bases from V and 3 bases from J, with 5 bases between. Germline CDR1 SGDLS, CDR2 YYNGEE. The CDR3 protein is CASSVGPNEKLFF. Here the CDR3 DNA reads TGTGCCAGCAGCGTTGGCCCTAATGAAAAACTGTTTTTT.

The chain employs TRBV6-6 and TRBJ1-1; D not certain. This CDR3 has 12 amino acids. The V end lost 2 bases, the J end lost 1 base, and 2 bases lay between the germline ends. The V gene's germline CDR1 is MNHNY and CDR2 SVGAGI (reference sequence). CDR3 residues: CASSYQNTEAFF. Here the CDR3 DNA reads TGTGCCAGCAGTTACCAGAACACTGAAGCTTTCTTT.

The chain combines TRBV7-2 with TRBJ2-1; TRBD2 agrees at 13 bases. With 3 bases clipped from V and 6 bases from J, the junction kept 5 bases outside the gene matches. Germline V gives CDR1 SGHTA, CDR2 FQGNSA. The CDR3 has 16 residues. The CDR3 spells CASSFRLAGGPNEQFF. As DNA, the CDR3 is TGTGCCAGCAGCTTCAGACTAGCGGGAGGACCCAATGAGCAGTTCTTC.

This clone was found once. This chain joins TRBV5-6 and TRBJ2-1, with no clear D. The length of the CDR3 is 12 residues. Germline V gene lookup returns CDR1 SGHDT and CDR2 YYEEEE. The germline V and J ends were trimmed by 0 bases and 8 bases, with 6 bases remaining between them. This CDR3 is CASSLGRDEQFF. CDR3 in DNA: TGTGCCAGCAGCTTGGGTAGAGATGAGCAGTTCTTC. Combining the CDR3 with reference TRBV5-6 and TRBJ2-1 gives the whole variable domain DAGVTQSPTHLIKTRGQQVTLRCSPKSGHDTVSWYQQALGQGPQFIFQYYEEEERQRGNFPDRFSGHQFPNYSSELNVNALLLGDSALYLCASSLGRDEQFFGPGTRLTVL.

J is TRBJ1-2 and V is TRBV2; D may be TRBD1 (5 bases). Germline V gene data show CDR1 as SNHLY and CDR2 as FYNNEI. CDR3 length: 15 amino acids. V shed 8 bases and J shed 4 bases, with 20 bases lying between them. The CDR3 region is CASGGIDGAFYGYTF. In nucleotides, the CDR3 is TGTGCCAGCGGGGGTATCGATGGGGCTTTCTATGGCTACACCTTC.

CDR3 protein: CASSSSSYEQYF. The DNA for the CDR3 is TGTGCCAGCAGCTCGAGCTCCTACGAGCAGTACTTC. The chain couples TRBV13 to TRBJ2-5, with D unresolved. With the DNA end fitting TRBJ2-7 better, the J assignment may be wrong. This CDR3 is built from 12 residues. CDR1 PRHDT and CDR2 FYEKMQ come from the germline V gene (reference sequence).

The CDR3 loop is CASSATGSEQYF. In DNA form, the CDR3 reads TGCGCCAGCAGCGCAACGGGCTCCGAGCAGTACTTC. This chain joins TRBV5-1 and TRBJ2-7; D remains ambiguous. The germline CDR1 and CDR2 sequences are SGHRS and YFSETQ. The V gene lost 4 bases and the J gene lost 6 bases, with 11 bases spanning the gap. The CDR3 is 12 residues long.

This chain uses TRBV5-1 with TRBJ2-7, with D perhaps being TRBD1 or TRBD2 (5 bases each). The CDR3 is 13 amino acids. V shed 4 bases and J shed 4 bases, with 12 bases lying between them. In germline, CDR1 is SGHRS, CDR2 YFSETQ. The CDR3 reads CASSRPGAYEQYF. The DNA of the CDR3 is TGCGCCAGCAGCCGCCCCGGGGCATACGAGCAGTACTTC.

This chain joins TRBV27 and TRBJ1-1, with TRBD1 identical over 8 bases. CDR1 MNHEY and CDR2 SMNVEV come from the germline V gene (reference sequence). The junction had 11 bases not matched to a gene; V was cut back by 4 bases and J by 1 base. CDR3 size: 17 residues. The DNA for the CDR3 is TGTGCCAGCAGTTATACAGGGGGATGGTATCAGAACACTGAAGCTTTCTTT. This encodes CASSYTGGWYQNTEAFF.

This sequence joins TRBV10-3 and TRBJ2-7; 8 positions agree with TRBD1. The CDR3 runs to 14 residues. Germline CDR1 ENHRY, CDR2 SYGVKD. Trimming removed 8 bases from V and 0 bases from J; junction bases left unmatched: 6. The CDR3 nucleotides are TGTGCCATCGGGGGACAGGAGACCTCCTACGAGCAGTACTTC. It codes for CAIGGQETSYEQYF.

This sequence joins TRBV6-5 and TRBJ2-1; a possible D gene is TRBD1 (5 bases). This CDR3 has 12 residues. V lost 4 bases and J 8 bases, leaving 9 bases between the germline ends. The germline gives CDR1 MNHEY, CDR2 SVGAGI. In DNA, the CDR3 is TGTGCCAGCAGTTCCGACAGCTATGAGCAGTTCTTC. Its protein product is CASSSDSYEQFF.

The V call is TRBV28, the J call TRBJ1-2; 7 positions agree with TRBD1. The CDR3 contains 18 residues. Looked up from germline, CDR1 is MDHEN and CDR2 is SYDVKM. Trimming took 0 bases from V and 1 from J; bases not matched to a gene: 11. CDR3 nucleotides: TGTGCCAGCAGTTTATGGTATGGACAGGTCGAGGGTAACTATGGCTACACCTTC. Translation gives CASSLWYGQVEGNYGYTF.

The chain links TRBV5-1 to TRBJ1-3, with D unclear. CDR1 SGHRS and CDR2 YFSETQ come from the germline V gene. The CDR3 consists of 14 residues. Trimming shortened V by 2 bases and J by 0 bases, and 6 bases separated the two germline ends. DNA of the CDR3: TGCGCCAGCAGCTTTACCCGCTCTGGAAACACCATATATTTT. It yields the protein CASSFTRSGNTIYF.